Presented here are 13 T cell receptor beta chains from one specimen sequenced in a study of T cell changes during pregnancy in multiple sclerosis. The assay was immunoSEQ multiplex PCR, and TCRdb's table has in-frame clones only and misses some. The table includes fewer than 90,000 clones, 80% to 95% detected once. The source was peripheral blood, collected in the third trimester of pregnancy. The receptors derive from a female donor in good health, enrolled as a control in a pregnancy study.

J is TRBJ2-5 and V is TRBV5-1; D is possibly TRBD2 (5 bases). The germline CDR1 and CDR2 sequences are SGHRS and YFSETQ. V shed 7 bases and J shed 2 bases, with 15 bases lying between them. The CDR3 has 14 amino acids. CDR3 sequence reads: CASSPGSTQETQYF. The CDR3 nucleotides are TGCGCCAGCTCCCCGGGGTCTACTCAAGAGACCCAGTACTTC.

This chain links TRBV5-6 with TRBJ2-1, with D perhaps matching TRBD2 (5 bases). Between the trimmed V and J ends, which lost 4 bases and 0 bases, there was a span of 11 bases. Germline-derived CDR1 and CDR2 are SGHDT and YYEEEE. The CDR3 covers 15 residues. CDR3 bases: TGTGCCAGCAGCCCCGGACTTAGCTCCTACAATGAGCAGTTCTTC. Translating gives CASSPGLSSYNEQFF.

The chain recombines TRBV4-1 with TRBJ1-1; no clear D. Between the trimmed V and J ends, which lost 1 base and 8 bases, there was a span of 14 bases. Germline V gives CDR1 MGHRA, CDR2 YSYEKL. This CDR3 spans 14 amino acids. CDR3 region: CASSQGGKESEAFF. The DNA of the CDR3 is TGCGCCAGCAGCCAAGGAGGGAAGGAGTCGGAAGCTTTCTTT.

The genes are TRBV5-4 and TRBJ2-1; TRBD2 is a possible D gene (6 bases). The CDR3 length is 13 residues. CDR1 and CDR2 (germline): SGHNT, YYREEE (reference sequence). Between the trimmed V and J ends, which lost 4 bases and 8 bases, there was a span of 13 bases. The CDR3 sequence: CASSARLGDEQFF. The CDR3 region has the DNA TGTGCCAGCAGCGCGAGACTAGGAGATGAGCAGTTCTTC.

CDR3 nucleotides: TGCAGCGTTGTCAGGGAGGATGGCTACACCTTC. Translating gives CSVVREDGYTF. V usage is TRBV29-1 and J usage is TRBJ1-2; maybe TRBD1 (5 bases). Germline V gene data show CDR1 as SQVTM and CDR2 as ANQGSEA. The germline V and J ends were trimmed by 4 bases and 6 bases, with 9 bases remaining between them. The CDR3 contains 11 residues. Variable domain in full (rest from reference TRBV29-1 and TRBJ1-2): SAVISQKPSRDICQRGTSLTIQCQVDSQVTMMFWYRQQPGQSLTLIATANQGSEATYESGFVIDKFPISRPNLTFSTLTVSNMSPEDSSIYLCSVVREDGYTFGSGTRLTVV.

The rearrangement joins TRBV10-3 to TRBJ1-2; no definite D call. Germline V CDR1 and CDR2: ENHRY, SYGVKD. CDR3 length: 13 amino acids. Trimming pared 8 bases from V and 7 bases from J, leaving 17 bases between. This chain's CDR3 is CAIFFWGAAGYTF. In DNA form, the CDR3 reads TGTGCCATCTTCTTCTGGGGAGCGGCTGGCTACACCTTC.

A single count supports this clone. The genes are TRBV2 and TRBJ1-3, with D perhaps TRBD1 (5 bases). The CDR3 sequence is 15 residues long. V was clipped by 3 bases and J by 3 bases, with 12 bases between them. The germline V gene has CDR1 SNHLY and CDR2 FYNNEI. DNA for the CDR3: TGTGCCAGCAGTGAGGGCAGGGCTTATGGAAACACCATATATTTT. This translates into CASSEGRAYGNTIYF.

This sequence joins TRBV28 and TRBJ1-5; weak D call: TRBD1 (6 bases). The germline gives CDR1 MDHEN, CDR2 SYDVKM. The CDR3 is 14 residues long. Trimming took 1 base from V and 6 from J, leaving 10 bases between them. CDR3 bases: TGTGCCAGCAGTTTATCAGGGGAGGGTCAGCCCCAGCATTTT. Its protein is CASSLSGEGQPQHF.

The V gene is TRBV5-1, the J gene TRBJ2-1; 8 positions agree with TRBD2. This CDR3 comprises 13 residues. Germline V gene lookup returns CDR1 SGHRS and CDR2 YFSETQ. V was clipped by 4 bases and J by 15 bases; unmatched bases: 12. CDR3 region: CASSPGTSFVRFF. CDR3 DNA sequence: TGCGCCAGCAGCCCTGGGACTAGTTTCGTAAGGTTCTTC.

There are a few counts of this clone. The chain links TRBV2 to TRBJ1-3; 7 positions agree with TRBD1. Looked up from germline, CDR1 is SNHLY and CDR2 is FYNNEI. The trim removed 5 bases at V and 10 bases at J, leaving 17 bases unmatched. The CDR3 runs to 16 residues. The CDR3, as DNA: TGTGCCAGCAGTCCACTTGAGGGGGCGAACCCCTGGACCATATATTTT. Translation: CASSPLEGANPWTIYF.

The gene calls are TRBV9 and TRBJ2-7; 7 bases are shared with TRBD1. There are 15 residues in the CDR3. Germline assignment: CDR1 SGDLS and CDR2 YYNGEE. With 4 bases clipped from V and 5 bases from J, the junction kept 12 bases outside the gene matches. The CDR3 bases are TGTGCCAGCAGCCCCCGACCGACAGGGCTCAACGAGCAGTACTTC. Translating it yields CASSPRPTGLNEQYF.

This clone was recorded once. The chain has TRBV6-5 and TRBJ1-5, with D unresolved. The V end lost 0 bases, the J end lost 4 bases, and 10 bases lay between the germline ends. From germline, CDR1 is MNHEY and CDR2 SVGAGI. CDR3 length: 15 residues. The chain's CDR3 is CASSYSGSGNQPQHF. Here the CDR3 DNA reads TGTGCCAGCAGTTACTCGGGGAGCGGTAATCAGCCCCAGCATTTT.

This clone was picked up one time. This chain links TRBV4-1 with TRBJ2-5; a possible D gene is TRBD1 (6 bases). Per germline, CDR1 MGHRA and CDR2 YSYEKL. V lost 2 bases, J lost 5 bases, and 18 bases lay in between. The CDR3 spans 16 residues. In DNA, the CDR3 is TGCGCCAGCAGCCAATGGGATTGGCAGGGGCTCGAGACCCAGTACTTC. This sequence encodes CASSQWDWQGLETQYF.